Given below is one T cell receptor beta chain in context. The data were obtained in a study of T cell changes during pregnancy in multiple sclerosis. CDR3 length equals 18 residues. Germline V gene sequence: CDR1 SGHVS, CDR2 FQNEAQ. The J segment lost 3 bases and the V segment lost 3 bases, leaving 13 bases of the junction unmatched. Profiling relied on immunoSEQ multiplex PCR, and the TCRdb table lists in-frame clones only, not all of them. The repertoire holds approximately 88,000 clones, with around 94% as singletons. This chain connects TRBV7-8 to TRBJ2-3; 9 nucleotides align to TRBD2. The sequence was obtained from a female donor with multiple sclerosis, enrolled in a pregnancy study. The sequencing used peripheral blood, collected in the third trimester of pregnancy. The CDR3 region has the DNA TGTGCCAGCAGCTTGTTAGCGGGAGAGGGGAGAAATACAGATACGCAGTATTTT. It encodes CASSLLAGEGRNTDTQYF.